The 26 T cell receptor beta chains below all came from one sample that was sequenced in a study of blood T cell repertoires in COVID-19. The assay was immunoSEQ multiplex PCR, and TCRdb's table has in-frame clones only and misses some. The sample lists approximately 190,000 clones; around 82% were seen once. The sequenced sample was PBMCs or T cells enriched from blood (not recorded which). The receptors here all came from a woman aged 60-75 years with acute COVID-19.

The chain has TRBV29-1 and TRBJ1-5; a weak D match, TRBD1 (5 bases). V lost 4 bases to trimming and J lost 7 bases, with 14 bases between them. This CDR3 comprises 13 residues. The germline CDR1 and CDR2 sequences are SQVTM and ANQGSEA. This CDR3 reads CSVGGGERQPQHF. The CDR3 DNA is TGCAGCGTTGGGGGGGGAGAGCGCCAGCCCCAGCATTTT.

The V and J genes are TRBV6-5 and TRBJ2-1, with TRBD2 identical over 11 bases. Trimming removed 6 bases from V and 8 bases from J; junction bases left unmatched: 9. The length of the CDR3 is 15 residues. Germline V gene sequence: CDR1 MNHEY, CDR2 SVGAGI. The CDR3 nucleotides are TGTGCCAGCAGCACAGAGACTAGCGGGGACTATGAGCAGTTCTTC. Protein product: CASSTETSGDYEQFF.

The V gene is TRBV13, the J gene TRBJ1-4; perhaps TRBD1 as D (5 bases). Trimming stripped 5 bases from V and 2 bases from J, with 12 bases between. The CDR3 contains 15 residues. Germline values: CDR1 PRHDT, CDR2 FYEKMQ (reference sequence). CDR3 coding DNA: TGTGCCAGCAGCCCTCTCTGGGGCACTAATGAAAAACTGTTTTTT. Translation gives CASSPLWGTNEKLFF.

V usage is TRBV7-2 and J usage is TRBJ1-5; perhaps TRBD1 as D (6 bases). The CDR3 loop spans 17 amino acids. From germline, CDR1 is SGHTA and CDR2 FQGNSA. Between the trimmed V and J ends, which lost 2 bases and 0 bases, there was a span of 14 bases. CDR3 sequence: CASSLPLRGPSNQPQHF. The CDR3, as DNA: TGTGCCAGCAGCTTACCCCTCAGGGGCCCTAGCAATCAGCCCCAGCATTTT.

V gene TRBV5-8 combines with J gene TRBJ2-5, with 8 bases aligning to TRBD1. Germline assignment: CDR1 SGHTS and CDR2 YDEGEE. J was trimmed by 0 bases and V by 0 bases; bases with no gene match: 4. There are 16 residues in the CDR3. CDR3 loop: CASSLGRTGNQETQYF. The CDR3 DNA follows: TGTGCCAGCAGCTTGGGGCGGACAGGGAACCAAGAGACCCAGTACTTC.

The chain recombines TRBV7-9 with TRBJ1-1; D gene unclear. The CDR3 totals 14 residues. V gave up 1 base and J gave up 1 base, with 7 bases separating them. Germline assignment: CDR1 SEHNR and CDR2 FQNEAQ (reference sequence). This chain's CDR3 is CASSLGAQNTEAFF. DNA for the CDR3: TGTGCCAGCAGCTTAGGGGCACAGAACACTGAAGCTTTCTTT.

This clone was detected only once. V gene TRBV4-1 combines with J gene TRBJ2-3; 9 nucleotides match TRBD2. This CDR3 has 16 residues. Per germline, CDR1 MGHRA and CDR2 YSYEKL. The V gene end was trimmed by 2 bases and the J gene end by 0 bases; junction bases not matched to a gene: 3. CDR3 bases: TGCGCCAGCAGCCAACTAGCGGGGAAAAGCACAGATACGCAGTATTTT. Its translation is CASSQLAGKSTDTQYF.

The J gene is TRBJ1-2, the V gene TRBV7-2, with TRBD1 identical over 9 bases. V was pared by 6 bases and J by 4 bases, with 3 bases of the junction left unmatched. Germline-derived CDR1 and CDR2 are SGHTA and FQGNSA. The CDR3 consists of 13 residues. CDR3 protein: CASRPGQGYGYTF. CDR3 DNA: TGTGCCAGCAGGCCGGGACAGGGCTATGGCTACACCTTC. Combining the CDR3 with reference TRBV7-2 and TRBJ1-2 gives the whole variable domain GAGVSQSPSNKVTEKGKDVELRCDPISGHTALYWYRQSLGQGLEFLIYFQGNSAPDKSGLPSDRFSAERTGGSVSTLTIQRTQQEDSAVYLCASRPGQGYGYTFGSGTRLTVV.

The chain joins TRBV4-1 to TRBJ1-1; the match to TRBD1 covers 9 bases. The CDR3 runs 14 residues. The junction had 3 bases not matched to a gene; V was cut back by 4 bases and J by 3 bases. Germline assignment: CDR1 MGHRA and CDR2 YSYEKL. The CDR3 DNA reads as TGCGCCAGCAGCCCGGGACAGGGCTACACTGAAGCTTTCTTT. It codes for CASSPGQGYTEAFF.

A few counts support this clone. This specimen includes other DNA sequences encoding the same CDR3. V usage is TRBV27 and J usage is TRBJ1-5, with D uncertain. The CDR3 covers 12 residues. Between the trimmed V and J ends, which lost 3 bases and 4 bases, there was a span of 4 bases. Germline V lookup: CDR1 MNHEY, CDR2 SMNVEV (reference sequence). CDR3 bases: TGTGCCAGCAGTTTCTTGAATCAGCCCCAGCATTTT. As protein: CASSFLNQPQHF.

The V call is TRBV27, the J call TRBJ2-4; D is possibly TRBD2 (5 bases). V dropped 0 bases and J dropped 0 bases, with 21 bases sitting between them. This CDR3 has 20 amino acids. Germline-derived CDR1 and CDR2 are MNHEY and SMNVEV (reference sequence). CDR3 in amino acids: CASSLSDQREEIIAKNIQYF. The CDR3 DNA reads as TGTGCCAGCAGTTTATCAGATCAGAGGGAAGAAATAATAGCCAAAAACATTCAGTACTTC.

This clone was counted a single time. The V and J genes are TRBV7-6 and TRBJ2-2, with 7 bases lining up with TRBD2. V lost 2 bases and J lost 6; bases outside the gene matches: 12. CDR1 is SGHVS and CDR2 is FNYEAQ in the germline V gene. The CDR3 contains 17 residues. This chain's CDR3 is CASSLISTGGWSGELFF. The DNA for the CDR3 is TGTGCCAGCAGCTTAATCTCTACGGGAGGTTGGTCCGGGGAGCTGTTTTTT.

The chain uses TRBV5-8 and TRBJ1-2; TRBD1 might be the D (6 bases). The germline V gene has CDR1 SGHTS and CDR2 YDEGEE. This CDR3 has 14 residues. Trimming took 0 bases from V and 7 from J, leaving 13 bases between them. CDR3 sequence reads: CASSLEAGEGGYTF. CDR3 DNA: TGTGCCAGCAGCTTGGAGGCAGGGGAAGGTGGCTACACCTTC. Full variable domain (missing parts from reference TRBV5-8 and TRBJ1-2): EAGVTQSPTHLIKTRGQQATLRCSPISGHTSVYWYQQALGLGLQFLLWYDEGEERNRGNFPPRFSGRQFPNYSSELNVNALELEDSALYLCASSLEAGEGGYTFGSGTRLTVV.

V gene TRBV3-1 (or the pseudogene TRBV3-2) combines with J gene TRBJ2-5, with 9 bases lining up with TRBD2. Germline CDR1 reads LGHDT; CDR2 reads YNNKEL (reference sequence). The junction had 6 bases not matched to a gene; V was cut back by 3 bases and J by 4 bases. The CDR3 contains 15 residues. In nucleotides, the CDR3 is TGTGCCAGCAGCCACCTGGGAGCGGGGGGAGAGACCCAGTACTTC. This translates into CASSHLGAGGETQYF.

This clone was counted only a few times. V gene TRBV19 combines with J gene TRBJ1-1; TRBD1 might be the D (5 bases). CDR1 and CDR2 from the germline V gene are LNHDA and SQIVND (reference sequence). V shed 4 bases and J shed 5 bases, with 17 bases lying between them. This CDR3 has 15 amino acids. The CDR3 DNA reads as TGTGCCAGTAGTACCGCGCAGGGCCGCGAAACTGAAGCTTTCTTT. This gives the protein CASSTAQGRETEAFF. The variable domain in full, completed from reference TRBV19 and TRBJ1-1, reads DGGITQSPKYLFRKEGQNVTLSCEQNLNHDAMYWYRQDPGQGLRLIYYSQIVNDFQKGDIAEGYSVSREKKESFPLTVTSAQKNPTAFYLCASSTAQGRETEAFFGQGTRLTVV.

The gene calls are TRBV7-2 and TRBJ2-7, with D perhaps TRBD2 (5 bases). This CDR3 has 13 amino acids. CDR1 and CDR2 from the germline V gene are SGHTA and FQGNSA. The ends were cut back, 0 bases at V and 2 bases at J, with 5 bases in the middle. The CDR3 region is CASSLAEAYEQYV. In DNA, the CDR3 is TGTGCCAGCAGCTTAGCGGAGGCCTACGAGCAGTACGTC.

This chain links TRBV5-1 with TRBJ2-5; possibly TRBD1 for D (5 bases). CDR3 length: 15 residues. Germline CDR1 and CDR2: SGHRS and YFSETQ. V was cut by 6 bases and J by 5 bases, with 20 bases left in between. CDR3 in DNA: TGCGCCAGCAAGCCCGGACATGCCGCGCAGGAGACCCAGTACTTC. Residues: CASKPGHAAQETQYF.

The chain combines TRBV7-2 with TRBJ1-2; D possibly corresponds to TRBD1 (5 bases). The CDR3 has 16 residues. The V gene lost 4 bases and the J gene lost 6 bases, with 21 bases spanning the gap. Germline lookup yields CDR1 SGHTA and CDR2 FQGNSA. CDR3 amino acids: CASSSRIVAGRHGYTF. CDR3 nucleotides: TGTGCCAGCAGCTCTAGAATAGTAGCAGGGCGGCATGGCTACACCTTC.

The chain has TRBV5-5 and TRBJ2-1; TRBD2 matches 9 bases. The germline gives CDR1 SGHKS, CDR2 YYEKEE (reference sequence). The CDR3 is 19 amino acids. With 4 bases clipped from V and 2 bases from J, the junction kept 16 bases outside the gene matches. The CDR3 loop is CASSIWLAGSTSAYNEQFF. The CDR3, as DNA: TGTGCCAGCAGCATTTGGCTAGCGGGATCCACAAGCGCCTACAATGAGCAGTTCTTC.

The V and J genes are TRBV12-3 or TRBV12-4 and TRBJ1-2; D not resolved. The CDR3 length is 12 residues. With 4 bases removed from V and 4 bases from J, the gap between germline ends came to 7 bases. CDR3 coding DNA: TGTGCCAGCAGTTCTAGTCCCTATGGCTACACCTTC. Translated, it gives CASSSSPYGYTF.

CDR3 loop: CASSLVGTTRTGNEQFF. Here the CDR3 DNA reads TGTGCCAGCAGCTTAGTGGGGACGACTAGGACCGGGAATGAGCAGTTCTTC. This chain joins TRBV7-2 and TRBJ2-1; possibly TRBD2 for D (6 bases). Germline assignment: CDR1 SGHTA and CDR2 FQGNSA. The CDR3 contains 17 residues. The V and J ends lost 1 base and 7 bases respectively, with 20 bases between them.

The chain links TRBV7-2 to TRBJ1-5; D gene ambiguous. Germline V gene data show CDR1 as SGHTA and CDR2 as FQGNSA. Trimming left V 1 base short and J 9 bases short, with 19 bases between. The CDR3 is 16 amino acids. The CDR3 region has the DNA TGTGCCAGCAGCTTAGTTCGGGTCCAAGACGGTCTGCCCCAGCATTTT. Protein sequence: CASSLVRVQDGLPQHF. Variable domain in full (rest from reference TRBV7-2 and TRBJ1-5): GAGVSQSPSNKVTEKGKDVELRCDPISGHTALYWYRQSLGQGLEFLIYFQGNSAPDKSGLPSDRFSAERTGGSVSTLTIQRTQQEDSAVYLCASSLVRVQDGLPQHFGDGTRLSIL.

This clone was detected only a few times. The CDR3 loop reads CATDGGGRNEQYF. The CDR3 DNA reads as TGTGCCACGGACGGAGGGGGCAGGAACGAGCAGTACTTC. The genes are TRBV19 and TRBJ2-7; D is possibly TRBD1 (7 bases). The germline gives CDR1 LNHDA, CDR2 SQIVND (reference sequence). The CDR3 spans 13 residues. The V end was cut by 10 bases, the J end by 5 bases, with 18 bases between.

This rearrangement joins TRBV7-8 to TRBJ1-4; a weak D match, TRBD1 (5 bases). Germline V lookup: CDR1 SGHVS, CDR2 FQNEAQ. Trimming removed 5 bases at V and 3 bases at J, with 25 bases between. CDR3 length: 19 amino acids. The CDR3, as DNA: TGTGCCAGCAGCGGATCCGGGACTGACCTACGAGGGGCTAATGAAAAACTGTTTTTT. Protein product: CASSGSGTDLRGANEKLFF.

The chain joins TRBV12-3 or TRBV12-4 to TRBJ2-7; D not resolved. Trimming shortened V by 5 bases and J by 6 bases, and 14 bases separated the two germline ends. CDR3 size: 13 residues. The DNA for the CDR3 is TGTGCCAGCAGTACTACAAGCTTCGGCGAGCAGTACTTC. Its protein is CASSTTSFGEQYF.

The rearrangement links TRBV30 to TRBJ1-1, with 9 nucleotides matching TRBD1. CDR1 and CDR2 (germline): GTSNPN, SVGIG (reference sequence). CDR3 size: 13 residues. V lost 5 bases and J lost 1; bases outside the gene matches: 2. The CDR3 DNA reads TGTGCCTGGGGGACAGGGACGAACACTGAAGCTTTCTTT. It specifies CAWGTGTNTEAFF.